A single sample is the source of the 2 T cell receptor beta chains below, sequenced in a study of T cells of healthy individuals. TCRdb fed the 5' RACE reads into MiXCR, producing one record per CDR3 protein. The top ten hold about 7.5% of the sample, which has about 82,000 distinct CDR3 sequences, more than 5% seen once. Receptor source: a female donor in good health.

There are many counts of this clonotype. V usage is TRBV6-5 and J usage is TRBJ2-5, with D possibly TRBD2 on 6 matching bases. The ends were cut back, 5 bases at V and 5 bases at J, with 15 bases in the middle. In germline, CDR1 is MNHEY, CDR2 SVGAGI. The CDR3 runs to 14 residues. The CDR3 protein is CASSDPARGETQYF. As DNA, the CDR3 is TGTGCCAGCAGTGACCCGGCTCGGGGGGAGACCCAGTACTTC.

This CDR3 is CSVATRKITYEQYF. CDR3 in DNA: TGCAGTGTCGCGACTCGAAAAATAACCTACGAGCAGTACTTC. This chain joins TRBV20-1 and TRBJ2-7; D unresolved. V lost 7 bases, J lost 2 bases, and 18 bases lay in between. Germline loops: CDR1 DFQATT, CDR2 SNEGSKA (reference sequence). This CDR3 region has 14 residues.